The following is a TCR beta chain sequence with its context. This sample is drawn from a study of OX40 agonist ivuxolimab in advanced cancers. Method: immunoSEQ multiplex PCR; TCRdb's copy keeps in-frame clones and lacks some. The data contain around 30,000 clones, 80% to 90% of them singletons. Germline lookup yields CDR1 SGDLS and CDR2 YYNGEE. Trimming stripped 4 bases from V and 3 bases from J, with 5 bases between. The CDR3 runs 12 residues. The V and J genes are TRBV9 and TRBJ2-1; D gene ambiguous. The TCR sequence derives from an adult with an advanced solid tumor such as melanoma, head and neck, liver or kidney cancer. The material sequenced was CD4+ or CD8+ T cells sorted from blood, taken in a trial of the OX40 agonist ivuxolimab. CDR3: CASSPGYNEQFF. CDR3 sequence (DNA): TGTGCCAGCAGCCCCGGCTACAATGAGCAGTTCTTC. The full variable domain, in which reference TRBV9 and TRBJ2-1 provide the parts outside the CDR3, is DSGVTQTPKHLITATGQRVTLRCSPRSGDLSVYWYQQSLDQGLQFLIQYYNGEERAKGNILERFSAQQFPDLHSELNLSSLELGDSALYFCASSPGYNEQFFGPGTRLTVL.